Listed here are 10 T cell receptor beta chains from one sample, sequenced in a study of blood T cell repertoires in COVID-19. Assay used: immunoSEQ multiplex PCR; TCRdb lists only in-frame clones, some missing. The repertoire holds 130,000 or so clones, with approximately 84% as singletons. Specimen: peripheral blood. The receptor source for this set is a human donor in a cohort sampled during active COVID-19.

The chain employs TRBV16 and TRBJ1-2, with unresolved D. CDR1 is KGHSY, CDR2 FQNENV, per germline. Trimming removed 2 bases from V and 2 bases from J, with 12 bases in between. CDR3 size: 15 residues. The CDR3 protein is CASSQLQQTNYGYTF. DNA of the CDR3: TGTGCCAGCAGCCAACTGCAACAAACCAACTATGGCTACACCTTC.

This rearrangement joins TRBV3-1 (or the pseudogene TRBV3-2) to TRBJ2-1, with 8 bases aligning to TRBD2. The CDR3 extends over 18 amino acids. V lost 2 bases and J lost 4; bases outside the gene matches: 13. The V gene's germline CDR1 is LGHDT and CDR2 YNNKEL (reference sequence). CDR3: CASSQTAGGPSPYNEQFF. The CDR3 DNA sequence: TGTGCCAGCAGCCAAACGGCGGGGGGCCCCTCCCCATACAATGAGCAGTTCTTC.

The rearrangement uses TRBV6-5 and TRBJ2-7; TRBD1 matches 9 bases. The CDR3 is 14 residues long. Trimming took 7 bases from V and 3 from J; bases not matched to a gene: 7. Germline values: CDR1 MNHEY, CDR2 SVGAGI. The CDR3 coding sequence is TGTGCCAGCACCCCGACAGGGGGAATCTACGAGCAGTACTTC. Protein sequence: CASTPTGGIYEQYF.

The J gene is TRBJ1-6, the V gene TRBV30, with D possibly TRBD1 on 6 matching bases. The CDR3 consists of 13 residues. V gave up 5 bases and J gave up 10 bases, with 15 bases separating them. The germline V gene has CDR1 GTSNPN and CDR2 SVGIG (reference sequence). Written as DNA, the CDR3 is TGTGCCTGGGGGAGGGGGTTGGGGTCACCCCTCCACTTT. This sequence encodes CAWGRGLGSPLHF. Combining the CDR3 with reference TRBV30 and TRBJ1-6 gives the whole variable domain SQTIHQWPATLVQPVGSPLSLECTVEGTSNPNLYWYRQAAGRGLQLLFYSVGIGQISSEVPQNLSASRPQDRQFILSSKKLLLSDSGFYLCAWGRGLGSPLHFGNGTRLTVT.

This clone was recorded once. The genes are TRBV19 and TRBJ1-2; tentative D call: TRBD1 (6 bases). The CDR3 spans 13 residues. Trimming took off 9 bases at V and 6 bases at J, with 17 bases between the two ends. Germline-derived CDR1 and CDR2 are LNHDA and SQIVND (reference sequence). The CDR3 loop reads CASAQGLGDGYTF. CDR3 coding DNA: TGTGCCAGCGCACAGGGCTTAGGAGATGGCTACACCTTC.

Here the CDR3 reads CASSSMPGQGIGQYF. The CDR3 nucleotides read TGTGCCAGCAGCTCCATGCCGGGACAGGGTATCGGGCAGTACTTC. The V call is TRBV5-8, the J call TRBJ2-7; TRBD1 matches at 9 bases. The germline V gene has CDR1 SGHTS and CDR2 YDEGEE. J was trimmed by 9 bases and V by 3 bases; bases with no gene match: 13. This CDR3 is built from 15 residues.

The V and J genes are TRBV7-6 and TRBJ1-3, with a possible D match to TRBD1 (5 bases). Trimming left V 3 bases short and J 4 bases short, with 13 bases between. Germline assignment: CDR1 SGHVS and CDR2 FNYEAQ. CDR3 size: 15 residues. This chain's CDR3 is CASSFSGTAGNTIYF. In nucleotides, the CDR3 is TGTGCCAGCAGCTTTTCCGGGACTGCGGGAAACACCATATATTTT.

This chain links TRBV6-4 with TRBJ1-5; 8 bases match TRBD1. The length of the CDR3 is 11 residues. Germline assignment: CDR1 MRHNA and CDR2 SNTAGT. The chain's CDR3 is CGTGGGQPQHF. In DNA form, the CDR3 reads TGTGGAACAGGGGGGGGACAGCCCCAGCATTTT.

This chain uses TRBV5-5 with TRBJ2-2; possible D gene TRBD2, 6 bases. Germline values: CDR1 SGHKS, CDR2 YYEKEE (reference sequence). The CDR3 spans 15 residues. Deletions cut 4 bases from V and 5 bases from J, with 15 bases between. CDR3 in amino acids: CASSPWVGRTGELFF. The DNA of the CDR3 is TGTGCCAGCAGCCCCTGGGTGGGGAGGACCGGGGAGCTGTTTTTT.

The chain uses TRBV11-2 and TRBJ2-3; a possible D gene is TRBD1 (6 bases). This CDR3 spans 14 amino acids. Trimming removed 7 bases at V and 4 bases at J, with 15 bases between. CDR1 and CDR2 from the germline V gene are SGHAT and FQNNGV. The CDR3 DNA follows: TGTGCCAGCACCGACTTAGGGGGTTCAGATACGCAGTATTTT. Protein product: CASTDLGGSDTQYF.